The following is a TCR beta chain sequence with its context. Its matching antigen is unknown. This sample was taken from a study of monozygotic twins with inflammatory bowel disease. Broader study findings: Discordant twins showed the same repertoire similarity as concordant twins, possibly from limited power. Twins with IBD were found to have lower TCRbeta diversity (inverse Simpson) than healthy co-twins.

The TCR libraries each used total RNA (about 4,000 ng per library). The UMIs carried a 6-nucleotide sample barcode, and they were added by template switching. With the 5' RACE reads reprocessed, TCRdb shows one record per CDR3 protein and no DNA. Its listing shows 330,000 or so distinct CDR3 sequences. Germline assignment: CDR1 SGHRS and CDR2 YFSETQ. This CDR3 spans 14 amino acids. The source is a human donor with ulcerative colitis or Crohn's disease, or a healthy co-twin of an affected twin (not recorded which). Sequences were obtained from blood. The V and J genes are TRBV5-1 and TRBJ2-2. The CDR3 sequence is CASSRVQNTGELFF.